This T cell receptor beta chain was obtained from a study of CD8+CD57+ T cells in acquired aplastic anemia. Both TCR beta VDJ combination and CDR3 sequence profiling were carried out. Genomic DNA was the template for this profiling. MiXCR, applied by TCRdb to the reads, yields one record per CDR3 protein. The sample records 150,000 to 200,000 distinct CDR3 sequences, under 55% being singletons. CDR1 is SGHAT, CDR2 FQDESV, per germline (reference sequence). This CDR3 region has 16 residues. V lost 5 bases to trimming and J lost 9 bases; unmatched junction nucleotides: 14. Sequencing involved patients with CD8+CD57+ cell expansion previously shown by flow cytometry.

The V call is TRBV11-1, the J call TRBJ2-7; 12 bases line up with TRBD2. The material sequenced was sorted CD4+, CD8+, or CD8+CD57+ T cells (not recorded which) from PBMCs. The clonotype was recovered from a human donor with aplastic anemia. CDR3 DNA sequence: TGTGCCAGCAGCCAGATTTCGGGACTAGCGGGCCAGGGGCAGTACTTC. Encoded protein: CASSQISGLAGQGQYF.